The 32 T cell receptor beta chains presented below share a single source sample, sequenced in a study of T cells in localized non-small cell lung cancer. Some clones are missing from TCRdb's copy, which holds only in-frame ones; the method was immunoSEQ multiplex PCR. The sample has some 30,000 clones, over 65% seen once. Sequencing used peripheral blood, obtained before any cancer treatment. All receptors derive from a male donor older than 55 with stage II squamous cell lung carcinoma.

This clone was seen more than once but under ten times. V usage is TRBV2 and J usage is TRBJ2-7, with TRBD1 matching 9 bases. V trimming: 6 bases; J trimming: 3 bases; junction bases outside the gene matches: 9. The CDR3 runs to 15 residues. Germline V gene lookup returns CDR1 SNHLY and CDR2 FYNNEI. The CDR3 nucleotides are TGTGCCAGCAGGGAGAGGACAGGGGTGTACTACGAGCAGTACTTC. As protein: CASRERTGVYYEQYF. Full variable domain (rest looked up from reference TRBV2 and TRBJ2-7): EPEVTQTPSHQVTQMGQEVILRCVPISNHLYFYWYRQILGQKVEFLVSFYNNEISEKSEIFDDQFSVERPDGSNFTLKIRSTKLEDSAMYFCASRERTGVYYEQYFGPGTRLTVT.

The chain recombines TRBV13 with TRBJ1-4; no clear D gene. CDR1 is PRHDT, CDR2 FYEKMQ, per germline (reference sequence). This CDR3 comprises 14 residues. Trimming removed 5 bases at V and 8 bases at J, with 15 bases between. The chain's CDR3 is CASSPGKVQEKLFF. The CDR3 DNA reads as TGTGCCAGCAGCCCTGGGAAGGTTCAAGAAAAACTGTTTTTT.

The chain is built from TRBV6-1 and TRBJ2-5; the match to TRBD1 covers 10 bases. The CDR3 is 14 amino acids. V trimming: 5 bases; J trimming: 5 bases; junction bases outside the gene matches: 5. Germline V gene lookup returns CDR1 MNHNS and CDR2 SASEGT. The CDR3 DNA is TGTGCCAGCAGTCTGGACAGGGGGGTCGAGACCCAGTACTTC. Translated: CASSLDRGVETQYF.

J is TRBJ2-2 and V is TRBV11-3; possible D gene TRBD2, 5 bases. The CDR3 is made up of 14 amino acids. V lost 4 bases and J lost 7, with 13 bases in between. Looked up from germline, CDR1 is SGHNT and CDR2 is YENEEA. CDR3 sequence (DNA): TGTGCCAGCAGCTCAACCCAAGGACTCGGGGAGCTGTTTTTT. It translates to CASSSTQGLGELFF. The variable domain in full, completed from reference TRBV11-3 and TRBJ2-2, reads EAGVVQSPRYKIIEKKQPVAFWCNPISGHNTLYWYLQNLGQGPELLIRYENEEAVDDSQLPKDRFSAERLKGVDSTLKIQPAELGDSAVYLCASSSTQGLGELFFGEGSRLTVL.

The genes are TRBV7-7 and TRBJ2-2, with 13 bases aligning to TRBD2. V was clipped by 6 bases and J by 6 bases; unmatched bases: 4. This CDR3 is built from 15 residues. Germline-derived CDR1 and CDR2 are SSHAT and FNYEAQ (reference sequence). This CDR3 is CASSPGLAGAGELFF. The CDR3 nucleotides read TGTGCCAGCAGTCCCGGACTAGCGGGAGCCGGGGAGCTGTTTTTT.

This chain connects TRBV6-5 to TRBJ2-2; possible D gene TRBD1, 6 bases. This CDR3 has 15 amino acids. V lost 4 bases, J lost 5 bases, and 14 bases lay in between. Germline CDR1 MNHEY, CDR2 SVGAGI. The chain's CDR3 is CASSFDRRGTGELFF. The CDR3 region has the DNA TGTGCCAGCAGTTTCGACAGGAGAGGAACCGGGGAGCTGTTTTTT.

The V call is TRBV19, the J call TRBJ1-1, with 9 bases that match TRBD1. CDR1 is LNHDA and CDR2 is SQIVND in the germline V gene (reference sequence). This CDR3 spans 15 amino acids. The trim removed 3 bases at V and 2 bases at J, leaving 4 bases unmatched. The CDR3 spells CASSIHRGHNTEAFF. The CDR3 DNA sequence: TGTGCCAGTAGTATTCACAGGGGGCATAACACTGAAGCTTTCTTT.

The V call is TRBV5-8, the J call TRBJ1-4; no clear D gene. Germline CDR1 SGHTS, CDR2 YDEGEE. The CDR3 has 14 residues. Between the trimmed V and J ends, which lost 4 bases and 8 bases, there was a span of 15 bases. In DNA form, the CDR3 reads TGTGCCAGCAGCATTCCAGGACGCGACGAAAAACTGTTTTTT. Translated, it gives CASSIPGRDEKLFF.

This chain connects TRBV27 to TRBJ1-6; maybe TRBD1 (5 bases). This CDR3 has 17 amino acids. Germline CDR1 MNHEY, CDR2 SMNVEV (reference sequence). V was clipped by 5 bases and J by 2 bases, with 16 bases between them. CDR3 in DNA: TGTGCCAGCAGTCCTTCAGGGAGTGGGGCCTATAATTCACCCCTCCACTTT. It is translated as CASSPSGSGAYNSPLHF.

The chain combines TRBV11-3 with TRBJ2-2; 7 bases align to TRBD2. CDR3 length equals 16 residues. Per the germline V gene, CDR1 is SGHNT and CDR2 is YENEEA. V shed 6 bases, J shed 1 base, and the junction held 8 bases outside the gene matches. The DNA of the CDR3 is TGTGCCAGCAGACCCGGCGCTAGCGGGAACACCGGGGAGCTGTTTTTT. The encoded protein is CASRPGASGNTGELFF.

This clone came up once. This chain links TRBV19 with TRBJ1-2, with TRBD1 matching 8 bases. Germline lookup yields CDR1 LNHDA and CDR2 SQIVND (reference sequence). V dropped 7 bases and J dropped 7; count of bases not matched to a gene: 5. This CDR3 has 12 amino acids. The CDR3 loop is CASNRGSGGYTF. The DNA of the CDR3 is TGTGCCAGTAACAGGGGGAGTGGTGGCTACACCTTC.

This chain connects TRBV13 to TRBJ1-2; 8 nucleotides line up with TRBD1. Germline V gene lookup returns CDR1 PRHDT and CDR2 FYEKMQ (reference sequence). Germline trimming cut 5 bases from V and 8 bases from J; bases unmatched to any gene: 13. The CDR3 has 15 amino acids. This chain's CDR3 is CASSLRGRGQKGYTF. Here the CDR3 DNA reads TGTGCCAGCAGCCTACGTGGCAGGGGGCAAAAAGGCTACACCTTC.

The chain has TRBV5-1 and TRBJ2-3; the D gene is possibly TRBD2 (6 bases). CDR3 length: 16 residues. CDR1 and CDR2 (germline): SGHRS, YFSETQ. Trimming stripped 4 bases from V and 3 bases from J, with 18 bases between. The CDR3 region has the DNA TGCGCCAGCAGCCGGACGGGGGAAGCGTGGACAGATACGCAGTATTTT. It yields the protein CASSRTGEAWTDTQYF.

This clone was seen just once. This rearrangement joins TRBV6-5 to TRBJ1-1, with 7 bases matching TRBD1. With V trimmed by 5 bases and J by 2 bases, 5 bases remained unmatched. CDR1 MNHEY and CDR2 SVGAGI come from the germline V gene. The CDR3 covers 14 residues. This CDR3 reads CASSDGQANTEAFF. The CDR3 bases are TGTGCCAGCAGTGACGGACAGGCTAACACTGAAGCTTTCTTT.

V gene TRBV27 combines with J gene TRBJ1-2; the match to TRBD1 covers 8 bases. From germline, CDR1 is MNHEY and CDR2 SMNVEV (reference sequence). The V and J ends lost 8 bases and 4 bases, in that order; junction bases with no gene match: 3. This CDR3 is built from 12 residues. CDR3 amino acids: CASRRGLYGYTF. The CDR3, as DNA: TGTGCCAGCCGCAGGGGGCTCTATGGCTACACCTTC.

This chain uses TRBV7-6 with TRBJ2-5, with 8 nucleotides matching TRBD2. The CDR3 runs to 16 residues. The germline V gene has CDR1 SGHVS and CDR2 FNYEAQ. J gave up 4 bases and V 0 bases, and 7 bases lay outside the gene matches. CDR3: CASSLAGREVRETQYF. The CDR3 coding sequence is TGTGCCAGCAGCTTAGCCGGGAGGGAAGTCCGAGAGACCCAGTACTTC. Looking up the rest from reference TRBV7-6 and TRBJ2-5 gives the full variable domain: GAGVSQSPRYKVTKRGQDVALRCDPISGHVSLYWYRQALGQGPEFLTYFNYEAQQDKSGLPNDRFSAERPEGSISTLTIQRTEQRDSAMYRCASSLAGREVRETQYFGPGTRLLVL.

The chain has TRBV27 and TRBJ1-2; D ambiguous. Germline V gene sequence: CDR1 MNHEY, CDR2 SMNVEV (reference sequence). The CDR3 totals 17 residues. Trimming stripped 3 bases from V and 1 base from J, with 18 bases between. CDR3 sequence reads: CASSFSNPIENNYGYTF. The CDR3 bases are TGTGCCAGCAGTTTTTCGAACCCGATAGAGAATAACTATGGCTACACCTTC.

The genes are TRBV30 and TRBJ2-3; D is possibly TRBD1 (5 bases). Trimming left V 0 bases short and J 1 base short, with 5 bases between. The V gene's germline CDR1 is GTSNPN and CDR2 SVGIG (reference sequence). This CDR3 is built from 13 residues. The CDR3 DNA sequence: TGTGCCTGGAGTGTAGGGGGCACAGATACGCAGTATTTT. It translates to CAWSVGGTDTQYF.

CDR3 in DNA: TGTGCCTGGGGAGATGGGGATTCCTACAATGAGCAGTTCTTC. Amino acid sequence: CAWGDGDSYNEQFF. V and J are TRBV30 and TRBJ2-1; no clear D gene. V was clipped by 5 bases and J by 1 base, with 12 bases between them. The germline V gene has CDR1 GTSNPN and CDR2 SVGIG (reference sequence). This CDR3 region has 14 residues.

The chain links TRBV15 to TRBJ2-1; D gene ambiguous. CDR1 is LNHNV, CDR2 YYDKDF, per germline (reference sequence). With 7 bases removed from V and 3 bases from J, the gap between germline ends came to 10 bases. The length of the CDR3 is 13 residues. Here the CDR3 DNA reads TGTGCCACCACCCCTTCCTACTACAATGAGCAGTTCTTC. Protein product: CATTPSYYNEQFF.

This clone has at least ten counts. The chain uses TRBV7-8 and TRBJ2-7, with a tentative D call TRBD1 (6 bases). Germline loops: CDR1 SGHVS, CDR2 FQNEAQ. V was clipped by 1 base and J by 4 bases, with 11 bases between them. This CDR3 is 14 amino acids long. The chain's CDR3 is CASSLVDSTYEQYF. CDR3 nucleotides: TGTGCCAGCAGCTTAGTGGACAGCACTTACGAGCAGTACTTC.

This chain connects TRBV4-2 to TRBJ2-2; maybe TRBD2 (6 bases). The germline V gene encodes CDR1 LGHNA and CDR2 YNFKEQ. V was cut by 1 base and J by 7 bases, with 13 bases left in between. The CDR3 sequence is 15 residues long. The CDR3 bases are TGTGCCAGCAGCCAAGCTCCGGGAGCTATCGGGGAGCTGTTTTTT. Translation gives CASSQAPGAIGELFF.

At least ten counts were recorded for this clone. The V gene is TRBV5-1, the J gene TRBJ1-3; D not resolved. Germline CDR1 is SGHRS and CDR2 is YFSETQ. The CDR3 covers 16 residues. With 0 bases removed from V and 0 bases from J, the gap between germline ends came to 10 bases. CDR3 bases: TGCGCCAGCAGCTTGGGAGAAACTTACTCTGGAAACACCATATATTTT. It is translated as CASSLGETYSGNTIYF.

This chain uses TRBV27 with TRBJ1-2; D call uncertain. V was trimmed by 0 bases and J by 5 bases, leaving 7 bases between them. The CDR3 is 13 amino acids. Germline V gene sequence: CDR1 MNHEY, CDR2 SMNVEV (reference sequence). CDR3 region: CASSLSGRYGYTF. The CDR3 bases are TGTGCCAGCAGTTTATCGGGCCGTTATGGCTACACCTTC.

The rearrangement uses TRBV19 and TRBJ1-5; 9 bases map to TRBD1. Germline loops: CDR1 LNHDA, CDR2 SQIVND (reference sequence). Trimming at V came to 6 bases and at J to 4 bases, leaving 7 bases not matched to a gene. The CDR3 is 15 amino acids. The CDR3 bases are TGTGCCAGTAGAACCGGGACAGGGTCGAATCAGCCCCAGCATTTT. Amino acids: CASRTGTGSNQPQHF.

Judged by abundance, this clone is medium-sized (0.01 to 0.1%). This rearrangement joins TRBV10-1 to TRBJ2-2; D might be TRBD1 or TRBD2, each matching 5 bases. Germline lookup yields CDR1 WNHNN and CDR2 SYGVQD (reference sequence). This CDR3 has 16 amino acids. V was pared by 4 bases and J by 0 bases, with 12 bases between. CDR3 nucleotides: TGCGCCAGCAGTGTTAGGGACCTCGCGAACACCGGGGAGCTGTTTTTT. It translates to CASSVRDLANTGELFF.

This clone was counted ten times or more. V usage is TRBV5-6 and J usage is TRBJ1-2; D is unresolved. V shed 0 bases and J shed 4 bases, with 10 bases lying between them. The CDR3 sequence is 14 residues long. CDR1 is SGHDT, CDR2 YYEEEE, per germline. The CDR3 sequence is CASSLEQDAYGYTF. In nucleotides, the CDR3 is TGTGCCAGCAGCTTGGAGCAGGATGCCTATGGCTACACCTTC.

CDR3 sequence (DNA): TGTGCCACCTCTCCTAGCAATCAGCCCCAGCATTTT. Protein sequence: CATSPSNQPQHF. V and J are TRBV10-3 and TRBJ1-5; no definite D call. The germline CDR1 and CDR2 sequences are ENHRY and SYGVKD. The CDR3 has 12 residues. V lost 10 bases and J lost 0, with 7 bases in between.

This clone appeared a single time. The chain uses TRBV18 and TRBJ2-3; D possibly corresponds to TRBD2 (7 bases). This CDR3 is built from 15 residues. Trimming shortened V by 2 bases and J by 3 bases, and 12 bases separated the two germline ends. CDR1 is KGHSH and CDR2 is LQKENI in the germline V gene. As DNA, the CDR3 is TGTGCCAGCTCACCAATGGGGGGGCAAACAGATACGCAGTATTTT. Translation: CASSPMGGQTDTQYF.

The chain has TRBV23-1 and TRBJ2-3; no firm D call. TRBV23-1 is identified as an open reading frame with a role that is uncertain. CDR3 size: 17 residues. V lost 0 bases and J 5 bases, leaving 18 bases between the germline ends. The CDR3 protein is CASSQSKRSQNIDTQYF. Here the CDR3 DNA reads TGCGCCAGCAGTCAATCGAAGCGCAGCCAAAACATAGATACGCAGTATTTT.

This chain uses TRBV5-6 with TRBJ2-7, with a weak D call TRBD1 (6 bases). Trimming left V 4 bases short and J 1 base short, with 15 bases between. This CDR3 has 15 amino acids. Germline CDR1 SGHDT, CDR2 YYEEEE. CDR3 coding DNA: TGTGCCAGCAGCCACAGGGAAATCCTTTCCTACGAGCAGTACTTC. Translation: CASSHREILSYEQYF.

The chain is built from TRBV11-2 and TRBJ2-1, with 8 bases identical to TRBD2. Germline loops: CDR1 SGHAT, CDR2 FQNNGV. The trim removed 5 bases at V and 7 bases at J, leaving 13 bases unmatched. The CDR3 has 16 residues. The CDR3 is CASSLIPSGGGNEQFF. CDR3 in DNA: TGTGCCAGCAGCCTAATTCCGAGCGGGGGTGGGAATGAGCAGTTCTTC.